This is a list of T cell receptor beta chains from one sample in a study of T cell responses to AZD1222 COVID-19 vaccine. The data were produced by immunoSEQ multiplex PCR, yet TCRdb's version contains in-frame clones alone and is incomplete. The sample yields about 72,000 clones, 70% to 90% seen once. Sample: peripheral blood, taken on day 0 of AZD1222 vaccination. The receptors were sampled from an adult in good health. Both conserved end residues are part of each CDR3. The D gene is left open where the match is weak. A row's size may be missing; if present it is once, few, many or a size class.

V gene: TRBV30; D gene: -; J gene: TRBJ1-2; clone size: once; CDR3 protein: CAWRPMVGTLVANYGYTF; CDR3 DNA: TGTGCCTGGAGACCGATGGTCGGGACTCTCGTTGCTAACTATGGCTACACCTTC
V gene: TRBV29-1; D gene: TRBD2; J gene: TRBJ2-3; clone size: -; CDR3 protein: CSVETSGGLGGQYF; CDR3 DNA: TGCAGCGTAGAAACTAGCGGGGGCCTCGGGGGGCAGTATTTT
V gene: TRBV6-5; D gene: -; J gene: TRBJ2-1; clone size: once; CDR3 protein: CASSYGGAPYNEQFF; CDR3 DNA: TGTGCCAGCAGTTACGGAGGGGCCCCCTACAATGAGCAGTTCTTC
V gene: TRBV27; D gene: -; J gene: TRBJ1-1; clone size: -; CDR3 protein: CASSPWNVGRSTEAFF; CDR3 DNA: TGTGCCAGCAGTCCATGGAACGTTGGCAGGTCCACTGAAGCTTTCTTT
V gene: TRBV7-2; D gene: -; J gene: TRBJ1-3; clone size: few; CDR3 protein: CASSLVGGNSGNTIYF; CDR3 DNA: TGTGCCAGCAGCTTAGTTGGCGGTAACTCTGGAAACACCATATATTTT
V gene: TRBV28; D gene: -; J gene: TRBJ1-2; clone size: -; CDR3 protein: CAATDSNYGYTF; CDR3 DNA: TGTGCCGCGACGGACTCTAACTATGGCTACACCTTC
V gene: TRBV6-1; D gene: TRBD2; J gene: TRBJ2-5; clone size: -; CDR3 protein: CASSERGGETQYF; CDR3 DNA: TGTGCCAGCAGTGAACGGGGGGGAGAGACCCAGTACTTC
V gene: TRBV6-1; D gene: -; J gene: TRBJ2-7; clone size: -; CDR3 protein: CASSEREFTYEQYF; CDR3 DNA: TGTGCCAGCAGTGAGCGGGAATTTACCTACGAGCAGTACTTC
V gene: TRBV10-3; D gene: -; J gene: TRBJ2-5; clone size: -; CDR3 protein: CAISETREETQYF; CDR3 DNA: TGTGCCATCAGTGAGACCCGGGAGGAGACCCAGTACTTC
V gene: TRBV6-2/TRBV6-3; D gene: TRBD2; J gene: TRBJ2-7; clone size: -; CDR3 protein: CASSRILAEKSYEQYF; CDR3 DNA: TGTGCCAGCAGTCGAATACTAGCGGAGAAATCCTACGAGCAGTACTTC
V gene: TRBV19; D gene: -; J gene: TRBJ2-7; clone size: -; CDR3 protein: CASSPTRSYEQYF; CDR3 DNA: TGTGCCAGTAGCCCTACCCGGTCCTACGAGCAGTACTTC
V gene: TRBV19; D gene: TRBD1; J gene: TRBJ1-5; clone size: -; CDR3 protein: CAVPGQGPNQPQHF; CDR3 DNA: TGTGCCGTACCGGGACAGGGTCCCAATCAGCCCCAGCATTTT
V gene: TRBV7-6; D gene: -; J gene: TRBJ2-7; clone size: once; CDR3 protein: CASSITGGYEQYF; CDR3 DNA: TGTGCCAGCAGTATAACAGGAGGCTACGAGCAGTACTTC
V gene: TRBV5-5; D gene: TRBD2; J gene: TRBJ2-3; clone size: -; CDR3 protein: CASSKRLASPTDTQYF; CDR3 DNA: TGTGCCAGCAGCAAGAGACTAGCATCCCCCACAGATACGCAGTATTTT
V gene: TRBV3-1/TRBV3-2; D gene: -; J gene: TRBJ2-1; clone size: -; CDR3 protein: CASSHGKSQFF; CDR3 DNA: TGTGCCAGCAGCCATGGTAAATCGCAGTTCTTC
V gene: TRBV6-5; D gene: -; J gene: TRBJ2-7; clone size: -; CDR3 protein: CASRPGLYEQYF; CDR3 DNA: TGTGCCAGCAGGCCTGGACTCTACGAGCAGTACTTC
V gene: TRBV27; D gene: TRBD2; J gene: TRBJ2-5; clone size: -; CDR3 protein: CASSRAIPILRGGETQYF; CDR3 DNA: TGTGCCAGCAGTCGTGCTATACCTATATTGCGGGGGGGAGAGACCCAGTACTTC
V gene: TRBV7-7; D gene: -; J gene: TRBJ2-6; clone size: -; CDR3 protein: CASSLGGPGANVLTF; CDR3 DNA: TGTGCCAGCAGCTTAGGAGGGCCTGGGGCCAACGTCCTGACTTTC
V gene: TRBV7-3; D gene: -; J gene: TRBJ2-5; clone size: -; CDR3 protein: CASSEGLQETQYF; CDR3 DNA: TGTGCCAGCAGCGAGGGACTTCAAGAGACCCAGTACTTC
V gene: TRBV19; D gene: -; J gene: TRBJ1-1; clone size: -; CDR3 protein: CASSSTGDTEAFF; CDR3 DNA: TGTGCCAGTAGTTCGACAGGTGACACTGAAGCTTTCTTT
V gene: TRBV7-3; D gene: -; J gene: TRBJ2-1; clone size: -; CDR3 protein: CASSLTAGNYNEQFF; CDR3 DNA: TGTGCCAGCAGCTTAACGGCGGGAAACTACAATGAGCAGTTCTTC
V gene: TRBV11-2; D gene: -; J gene: TRBJ2-7; clone size: -; CDR3 protein: CASRGGGYEQYF; CDR3 DNA: TGTGCCAGCAGAGGGGGTGGGTACGAGCAGTACTTC
V gene: TRBV29-1; D gene: -; J gene: TRBJ2-3; clone size: -; CDR3 protein: CSVMNFVSGTDTQYF; CDR3 DNA: TGCAGCGTTATGAACTTTGTGAGTGGCACAGATACGCAGTATTTT
V gene: TRBV19; D gene: -; J gene: TRBJ2-7; clone size: -; CDR3 protein: CASSVSGTYEQYF; CDR3 DNA: TGTGCCAGTAGTGTTAGCGGAACCTACGAGCAGTACTTC
V gene: TRBV3-1/TRBV3-2; D gene: -; J gene: TRBJ2-2; clone size: once; CDR3 protein: CASSQEVWAGTNTGELFF; CDR3 DNA: TGTGCCAGCAGCCAAGAGGTGTGGGCGGGAACGAACACCGGGGAGCTGTTTTTT
V gene: TRBV7-8; D gene: TRBD1; J gene: TRBJ1-6; clone size: -; CDR3 protein: CASSGTTGTVKSPLHF; CDR3 DNA: TGTGCCAGCAGCGGAACAACCGGGACAGTGAAATCACCCCTCCACTTT
V gene: TRBV29-1; D gene: -; J gene: TRBJ1-2; clone size: few; CDR3 protein: CSVEDYGYTF; CDR3 DNA: TGCAGCGTTGAAGACTATGGCTACACCTTC
V gene: TRBV25-1; D gene: TRBD1; J gene: TRBJ1-3; clone size: -; CDR3 protein: CASSGTGYGNTIYF; CDR3 DNA: TGTGCCAGCAGTGGGACAGGATATGGAAACACCATATATTTT
V gene: TRBV2; D gene: -; J gene: TRBJ1-4; clone size: -; CDR3 protein: CASTRQPEGEKLFF; CDR3 DNA: TGTGCCAGCACGCGACAGCCCGAGGGTGAAAAACTGTTTTTT